What follows describes a single T cell receptor (beta chain). The antigen is unknown. Trimming shortened V by 1 base and J by 6 bases, and 13 bases separated the two germline ends. CDR1 is SGHRS, CDR2 YFSETQ, per germline. The CDR3 runs 14 residues. This entry belongs to a study of T-cell memory formation after mild COVID-19. Overall study context: Clusters of TCRs were largely donor specific. Findings and caveats of the study: Nothing confirmed that second-wave clones peaking on day 37 were specific for SARS-CoV-2. A subset of responding clones appeared in pre-infection memory, suggesting cross-reactive memory joined. There was a balanced CD4/CD8 profile in clones contracting day 15 to 85, and later expanders leaned CD4+.

Via MiXCR, TCRdb re-called the 5' RACE reads, giving one row per CDR3 protein. The sample yields 470,000 or so distinct CDR3 sequences, roughly 18% seen once. The sequence was obtained from a young man who had mild COVID-19 (a few samples of this study predate the infection). Cell type and time point are not known. The sample taken for sequencing was PBMCs or a T cell subset sorted from them (not recorded which). The rearrangement uses TRBV5-1 and TRBJ1-2, with unresolved D. The CDR3 loop reads CASSLFRPLDGYTF. The CDR3 DNA reads TGCGCCAGCAGCTTGTTCAGGCCGCTCGATGGCTACACCTTC.